Presented here are 22 T cell receptor beta chains from one specimen sequenced in a study of spatial heterogeneity in lung cancer. Study-level findings and limits: Mutation tallies in tumors tracked expanded intratumoral alpha and beta TCR counts.

Antigens of these TCRs are unknown. TCRdb recomputed calls from the 5' RACE reads with MiXCR, one row per CDR3 protein. The data contain about 3,700 distinct CDR3 sequences, about 26% of them singletons. Sample time point: sample taken at primary tumor resection. The sample was lung tumor tissue, taken at surgery. These TCRs come from a male donor with early-stage non-small cell lung cancer.

This clonotype was detected many times. Because the library targeted alpha chains, this beta chain is an off-target read whose size means little. This sequence joins TRBV5-1 and TRBJ1-3; D remains unclear. V lost 0 bases to trimming and J lost 0 bases, with 7 bases between them. Germline CDR1 is SGHRS and CDR2 is YFSETQ. The CDR3 totals 15 residues. DNA for the CDR3: TGCGCCAGCAGCTTGGGCCAGGCCTCTGGAAACACCATATATTTT. Its protein product is CASSLGQASGNTIYF.

This clonotype was seen ten or more times. This beta chain is an unintended read in a library built for alpha chains; its size means little. The chain couples TRBV12-3 or TRBV12-4 to TRBJ1-1; tentative D call: TRBD1 (5 bases). The CDR3 contains 14 residues. The ends were cut back, 3 bases at V and 1 base at J, with 9 bases in the middle. CDR3 sequence: CASSLGPTNTEAFF. CDR3 in DNA: TGTGCCAGCAGTTTGGGACCCACGAACACTGAAGCTTTCTTT.

In its sample, this clonotype ranks as medium-sized. With the library built for alpha chains, this beta chain is off target and its frequency is not meaningful. The rearrangement uses TRBV5-8 and TRBJ2-1; TRBD2 is a possible D gene (6 bases). The V and J ends lost 0 bases and 8 bases respectively, with 15 bases between them. Germline CDR1 and CDR2: SGHTS and YDEGEE. The CDR3 spans 15 residues. CDR3 coding DNA: TGTGCCAGCAGCTTGGGCGGGGCTAGCTGGGATGAGCAGTTCTTC. Translated, it gives CASSLGGASWDEQFF.

Of note for this clonotype: The library was designed around alpha chains, so this beta chain is a stray read whose abundance carries little weight. The rearrangement uses TRBV5-1 and TRBJ1-2; D is unresolved. The germline V and J ends were trimmed by 0 bases and 2 bases, with 8 bases remaining between them. Germline loops: CDR1 SGHRS, CDR2 YFSETQ. The CDR3 is 14 residues long. The CDR3 reads CASSLGGENYGYTF. The CDR3, as DNA: TGCGCCAGCAGCTTGGGGGGTGAGAACTATGGCTACACCTTC.

To note about this clonotype: As an off-target read in a library built for alpha chains, this beta chain has a frequency of little significance. The rearrangement uses TRBV5-6 and TRBJ2-3, with D uncertain. This CDR3 is built from 15 residues. Per the germline V gene, CDR1 is SGHDT and CDR2 is YYEEEE. Trimming left V 2 bases short and J 1 base short, with 11 bases between. The CDR3 reads CASSFARSRTDTQYF. Here the CDR3 DNA reads TGTGCCAGCAGCTTTGCCAGGAGTCGCACAGATACGCAGTATTTT.

Comment on this clonotype: The library was designed around alpha chains, so this beta chain is a stray read whose abundance carries little weight. The chain links TRBV4-1 to TRBJ1-2, with TRBD1 matching 9 bases. This CDR3 spans 19 amino acids. J was trimmed by 2 bases and V by 4 bases; bases with no gene match: 17. CDR1 and CDR2 from the germline V gene are MGHRA and YSYEKL. CDR3 in amino acids: CASSRIQVRDREVNYGYTF. The CDR3 DNA sequence: TGCGCCAGCAGCCGGATACAGGTCCGGGACAGGGAGGTAAACTATGGCTACACCTTC.

This clonotype is classed as large (0.1 to 1%). Because the library targeted alpha chains, this beta chain is an off-target read whose size means little. This chain joins TRBV2 and TRBJ2-4; no definite D call. The CDR3 is made up of 16 amino acids. Germline-derived CDR1 and CDR2 are SNHLY and FYNNEI. V lost 3 bases and J lost 6, with 18 bases in between. DNA of the CDR3: TGTGCCAGCAGTGATCGAAGGACCTTTCCCTTAAACATTCAGTACTTC. Protein: CASSDRRTFPLNIQYF.

This clonotype came up many times. This beta chain was picked up by a library intended for alpha chains and is off target, so its count carries little meaning. The rearrangement joins TRBV20-1 to TRBJ1-1; D is unclear. The CDR3 covers 14 residues. Looked up from germline, CDR1 is DFQATT and CDR2 is SNEGSKA (reference sequence). V was cut by 6 bases and J by 0 bases, with 14 bases left in between. CDR3 sequence reads: CSAKGSGVNTEAFF. CDR3 nucleotides: TGCAGTGCAAAGGGCTCCGGGGTGAACACTGAAGCTTTCTTT.

By its share, this clonotype is medium-sized. Being off target in a library aimed at alpha chains, this beta chain has a size of little meaning. The rearrangement joins TRBV20-1 to TRBJ2-2; 7 bases map to TRBD2. CDR1 DFQATT and CDR2 SNEGSKA come from the germline V gene (reference sequence). The CDR3 spans 15 residues. After removal of 5 bases from V and 9 bases from J, the junction contained 15 bases not matched to a gene. CDR3 residues: CSAASGGSLRRELFF. For the CDR3, the DNA is TGCAGTGCTGCCTCGGGGGGTTCCCTCCGCAGGGAGCTGTTTTTT.

In its sample, this clonotype was seen many times. The size of this beta chain means little, since it is a stray read in a library made for alpha chains. V is TRBV15 and J is TRBJ2-7, with TRBD1 matching 9 bases. Germline-derived CDR1 and CDR2 are LNHNV and YYDKDF (reference sequence). CDR3 length equals 14 residues. Unmatched junction bases numbered 7, after V lost 3 bases and J lost 7 bases. The CDR3 sequence is CATSRDRGVGEQYV. In DNA, the CDR3 is TGTGCCACCAGCAGGGACAGGGGAGTGGGAGAGCAGTACGTC.

As regards this clonotype: This beta chain is a stray read from a library made for alpha chains; its abundance is not meaningful. V gene TRBV5-4 combines with J gene TRBJ2-7; 9 bases line up with TRBD2. From germline, CDR1 is SGHNT and CDR2 YYREEE (reference sequence). V was pared by 3 bases and J by 7 bases, with 5 bases of the junction left unmatched. The CDR3 is made up of 13 amino acids. The CDR3 loop reads CASSWGGLAEQYF. As DNA, the CDR3 is TGTGCCAGCAGCTGGGGGGGACTAGCTGAGCAGTACTTC. The variable domain in full, with the rest retrieved from reference TRBV5-4 and TRBJ2-7, is ETGVTQSPTHLIKTRGQQVTLRCSSQSGHNTVSWYQQALGQGPQFIFQYYREEENGRGNFPPRFSGLQFPNYSSELNVNALELDDSALYLCASSWGGLAEQYFGPGTRLTVT.

This clonotype has just a few counts. This beta chain turned up in a library designed for alpha chains; as an off-target read, its abundance says little. The chain recombines TRBV10-3 with TRBJ1-2; TRBD1 aligns across 8 bases. Trimming cost V 3 bases and J 5 bases; bases outside gene matches: 5. The CDR3 contains 14 residues. Looked up from germline, CDR1 is ENHRY and CDR2 is SYGVKD. For the CDR3, the DNA is TGTGCCATCAGTGAACTTACAGGGGGATATGGCTACACCTTC. Residues: CAISELTGGYGYTF.

This clonotype qualifies as medium-sized. For a library built for alpha chains, this beta chain is a stray read; little rests on its size. V gene TRBV28 combines with J gene TRBJ2-5; D could derive from TRBD1 or TRBD2 (6 bases each). CDR1 is MDHEN, CDR2 SYDVKM, per germline. V was shortened by 5 bases and J by 5 bases, with 12 bases between the two germline ends. The CDR3 totals 13 residues. The CDR3 region has the DNA TGTGCCAGCAGTAAGGGGGGTGCGGAGACCCAGTACTTC. Encoded protein: CASSKGGAETQYF.

A word on this clonotype: Found in a library prepared for alpha chains, this beta chain is an off-target read, and its abundance has little meaning. The rearrangement links TRBV18 to TRBJ2-2; D unresolved. Trimming left V 5 bases short and J 1 base short, with 5 bases between. This CDR3 is 13 amino acids long. Looked up from germline, CDR1 is KGHSH and CDR2 is LQKENI. In nucleotides, the CDR3 is TGTGCCAGCTCATCAGAGAACACCGGGGAGCTGTTTTTT. Translated, it gives CASSSENTGELFF. Filled out from reference TRBV18 and TRBJ2-2, the complete variable domain reads NAGVMQNPRHLVRRRGQEARLRCSPMKGHSHVYWYRQLPEEGLKFMVYLQKENIIDESGMPKERFSAEFPKEGPSILRIQQVVRGDSAAYFCASSSENTGELFFGEGSRLTVL.

Judged by abundance, this clonotype is medium-sized. The library was prepared for alpha chains; this beta chain is a stray read, so its frequency means little. The chain couples TRBV6-5 to TRBJ2-2, with D maybe TRBD1 (5 bases). The V end lost 6 bases, the J end lost 3 bases, and 11 bases lay between the germline ends. CDR3 size: 14 residues. Germline lookup yields CDR1 MNHEY and CDR2 SVGAGI. CDR3 sequence (DNA): TGTGCCAGCAGACCGGACACCTACACCGGGGAGCTGTTTTTT. It yields the protein CASRPDTYTGELFF.

This clonotype was seen many times. Because this beta chain is a stray read in a library intended to capture alpha chains, its abundance should not be given much weight. CDR3 in amino acids: CASSFYRGSGANVLTF. In DNA form, the CDR3 reads TGTGCCAGCAGTTTCTACAGGGGGTCTGGGGCCAACGTCCTGACTTTC. The rearrangement uses TRBV28 and TRBJ2-6; 8 bases align to TRBD1. Losses at the gene ends were 3 bases for V and 1 base for J; bases not matched to a gene: 2. Germline-derived CDR1 and CDR2 are MDHEN and SYDVKM. CDR3 length: 16 residues.

This clonotype is classed as medium-sized. Within a library made for alpha chains, this beta chain is off target, and its count is uninformative. The chain recombines TRBV12-3 or TRBV12-4 with TRBJ1-1; no clear D. Trimming removed 2 bases from V and 4 bases from J, with 8 bases in between. The CDR3 sequence is 13 residues long. The CDR3 sequence is CASSLPGSTEAFF. In DNA form, the CDR3 reads TGTGCCAGCAGTTTACCGGGGAGCACTGAAGCTTTCTTT.

By sample share, this clonotype is medium-sized. The library was built for alpha chains, so this beta chain is an off-target read and its size means little. The chain recombines TRBV6-2 or TRBV6-3 with TRBJ2-7, with 7 bases lining up with TRBD2. The CDR3 runs 15 residues. Germline V lookup: CDR1 MNHEY, CDR2 SVGEGT. V shed 4 bases, J shed 2 bases, and the junction held 8 bases outside the gene matches. Here the CDR3 reads CASSSRGSTTYEQYF. The CDR3 bases are TGTGCCAGCAGTTCCCGCGGGAGTACAACCTACGAGCAGTACTTC.

Worth noting for this clonotype: This beta chain is a stray sequence in a library constructed for alpha chains; its clone size is not meaningful. This rearrangement joins TRBV6-5 to TRBJ2-3; no definite D call. Germline V CDR1 and CDR2: MNHEY, SVGAGI. The CDR3 totals 14 residues. V was trimmed by 6 bases and J by 4 bases, leaving 14 bases between them. CDR3 sequence (DNA): TGTGCCAGCAGGGACCGACCTGGACCAGATACGCAGTATTTT. Its translation is CASRDRPGPDTQYF.

This clonotype rates as medium-sized (0.01 to 0.1%). In a library made to pick up alpha chains, this beta chain is a stray read with a size that means little. The gene calls are TRBV5-1 and TRBJ1-2; D is undetermined. The germline V gene has CDR1 SGHRS and CDR2 YFSETQ. Deletions cut 1 base from V and 4 bases from J, with 8 bases between. The CDR3 is 13 residues long. As DNA, the CDR3 is TGCGCCAGCAGCTTGTTTGAGGGCTATGGCTACACCTTC. This sequence encodes CASSLFEGYGYTF. The full variable domain, in which reference TRBV5-1 and TRBJ1-2 provide the parts outside the CDR3, is KAGVTQTPRYLIKTRGQQVTLSCSPISGHRSVSWYQQTPGQGLQFLFEYFSETQRNKGNFPGRFSGRQFSNSRSEMNVSTLELGDSALYLCASSLFEGYGYTFGSGTRLTVV.

This clonotype was recorded many times. This beta chain appears as a stray read in a library generated for alpha chains; its size is not informative. The V call is TRBV11-2, the J call TRBJ1-2, with TRBD1 identical over 8 bases. CDR1 and CDR2 from the germline V gene are SGHAT and FQNNGV. Losses at the gene ends were 3 bases for V and 7 bases for J; bases not matched to a gene: 7. This CDR3 is 14 amino acids long. CDR3 sequence reads: CASSFDRGTAGYTF. The CDR3 DNA reads as TGTGCCAGCAGCTTCGACAGGGGAACGGCTGGCTACACCTTC.

By frequency in the sample, this clonotype is medium-sized. In a library made to pick up alpha chains, this beta chain is a stray read with a size that means little. The chain carries TRBV20-1 and TRBJ2-7; D call uncertain. Germline V CDR1 and CDR2: DFQATT, SNEGSKA (reference sequence). V lost 3 bases to trimming and J lost 7 bases, with 10 bases between them. The CDR3 sequence is 11 residues long. CDR3 region: CSASQGPEQYV. DNA of the CDR3: TGCAGTGCTAGCCAAGGACCTGAGCAGTACGTC.